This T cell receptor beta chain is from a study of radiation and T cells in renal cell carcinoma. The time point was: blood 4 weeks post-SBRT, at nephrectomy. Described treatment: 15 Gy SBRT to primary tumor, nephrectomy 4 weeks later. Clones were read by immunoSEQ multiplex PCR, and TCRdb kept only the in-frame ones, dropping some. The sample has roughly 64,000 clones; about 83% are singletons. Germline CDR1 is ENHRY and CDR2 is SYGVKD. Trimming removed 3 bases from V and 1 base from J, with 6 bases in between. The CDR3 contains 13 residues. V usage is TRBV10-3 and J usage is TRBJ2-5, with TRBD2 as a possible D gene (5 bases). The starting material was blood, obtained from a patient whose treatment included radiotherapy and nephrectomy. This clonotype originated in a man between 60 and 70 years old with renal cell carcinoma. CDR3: CAISDEGQETQYF. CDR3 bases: TGTGCCATCAGTGATGAGGGCCAAGAGACCCAGTACTTC.